The 28 T cell receptor beta chains below come from one sample, sequenced in a study of identical twins. TCRdb reprocessed the 5' RACE reads via MiXCR and lists one record per CDR3 protein. The data contain 700,000 or so distinct CDR3 sequences, less than 10% of them singletons. This same sample was also taken into another study, of yellow fever vaccine responses in identical twins.

The sample consisted of PBMCs. The receptors were gathered from a woman under 30 in good health.

This clonotype was counted ten times or more. The CDR3 protein is CASRPQGSGTDTQYF. As DNA, the CDR3 is TGTGCCAGCAGACCACAGGGATCTGGGACAGATACGCAGTATTTT. The J gene is TRBJ2-3, the V gene TRBV28, with TRBD1 as a possible D gene (6 bases). Looked up from germline, CDR1 is MDHEN and CDR2 is SYDVKM. The V gene lost 6 bases and the J gene lost 3 bases, with 16 bases spanning the gap. This CDR3 has 15 amino acids.

This clonotype was seen a few times. V is TRBV6-5 and J is TRBJ2-7, with a possible D match to TRBD1 (5 bases). The CDR3 has 15 amino acids. Between the trimmed V and J ends, which lost 2 bases and 4 bases, there was a span of 15 bases. Germline V lookup: CDR1 MNHEY, CDR2 SVGAGI. Here the CDR3 DNA reads TGTGCCAGCAGTTACCTTAGACAGAATCATTACGAGCAGTACTTC. Its translation: CASSYLRQNHYEQYF.

V is TRBV14 and J is TRBJ2-2; either TRBD1 or TRBD2 may fit D (5 bases each). The CDR3 length is 16 residues. CDR1 is SGHDN and CDR2 is FVKESK in the germline V gene. V was cut by 2 bases and J by 5 bases, with 15 bases left in between. The CDR3 sequence: CASSQRLRGRTGELFF. For the CDR3, the DNA is TGTGCCAGCAGCCAACGGTTGAGGGGAAGGACCGGGGAGCTGTTTTTT.

This clonotype was observed many times. The J gene is TRBJ2-7, the V gene TRBV12-3 or TRBV12-4; unclear D gene. The length of the CDR3 is 13 residues. Deletions cut 5 bases from V and 1 base from J, with 9 bases between. Here the CDR3 reads CASSQQVSYEQYF. DNA of the CDR3: TGTGCCAGCAGTCAGCAGGTGTCCTACGAGCAGTACTTC.

The chain combines TRBV6-4 with TRBJ2-1; D possibly corresponds to TRBD2 (6 bases). Germline V lookup: CDR1 MRHNA, CDR2 SNTAGT. V was shortened by 10 bases and J by 14 bases, with 9 bases between the two germline ends. This CDR3 has 8 amino acids. The CDR3 nucleotides read TGTGCCATAAGGGAGGAGTTCTTC. Translated, it gives CAIREEFF.

This clonotype has a handful of counts. The chain carries TRBV6-4 and TRBJ2-1; the match to TRBD2 covers 11 bases. CDR1 is MRHNA and CDR2 is SNTAGT in the germline V gene. There are 16 residues in the CDR3. Germline trimming cut 6 bases from V and 7 bases from J; bases unmatched to any gene: 11. The CDR3 here is CASSLDGTSGSNEQFF. CDR3 nucleotides: TGTGCCAGCAGCCTGGACGGAACTAGCGGGAGTAATGAGCAGTTCTTC.

This clonotype has more than one count but fewer than ten. The chain couples TRBV7-2 to TRBJ1-1; no clear D gene. V lost 5 bases and J 0 bases, leaving 10 bases between the germline ends. CDR1 and CDR2 (germline): SGHTA, FQGNSA. The CDR3 covers 14 residues. The CDR3 loop reads CASSAGGMNTEAFF. The CDR3 DNA reads as TGTGCCAGCAGCGCAGGAGGGATGAACACTGAAGCTTTCTTT.

The chain combines TRBV10-3 with TRBJ2-1, with 14 bases fitting TRBD2. The CDR3 totals 15 residues. From germline, CDR1 is ENHRY and CDR2 SYGVKD. V lost 4 bases, J lost 8 bases, and 4 bases stayed unmatched. The CDR3 region is CAISVGTSGSYEQFF. In DNA, the CDR3 is TGTGCCATCAGTGTAGGGACTAGCGGGAGCTATGAGCAGTTCTTC.

This clonotype was counted only a few times. The V and J genes are TRBV7-2 and TRBJ2-3, with a weak D call TRBD2 (5 bases). The CDR3 length is 15 residues. CDR1 is SGHTA and CDR2 is FQGNSA in the germline V gene. Trimming removed 2 bases at V and 4 bases at J, with 13 bases between. For the CDR3, the DNA is TGTGCCAGCAGCTTATATCGGGAATGGGCAGATACGCAGTATTTT. Residues: CASSLYREWADTQYF.

The CDR3 coding sequence is TGTGCCAGCAGTTTGAGAGTCAGTCTCTCTGGGGCCAACGTCCTGACTTTC. Protein: CASSLRVSLSGANVLTF. This sequence joins TRBV12-3 or TRBV12-4 and TRBJ2-6; D gene uncertain. The CDR3 extends over 17 amino acids. Trimming took off 3 bases at V and 0 bases at J, with 12 bases between the two ends.

There are a few counts of this clonotype. The genes are TRBV18 and TRBJ2-5; D not certain. This CDR3 is 13 amino acids long. Germline assignment: CDR1 KGHSH and CDR2 LQKENI. Trimming left V 6 bases short and J 2 bases short, with 10 bases between. The CDR3 sequence: CASSLQFQETQYF. CDR3 DNA: TGTGCCAGCTCCCTCCAATTTCAAGAGACCCAGTACTTC.

This clonotype has just a few counts. V usage is TRBV10-2 and J usage is TRBJ2-5; the D gene is possibly TRBD2 (6 bases). CDR1 and CDR2 (germline): WSHSY, SAAADI. This CDR3 has 12 residues. Deletions cut 8 bases from V and 2 bases from J, with 9 bases between. In DNA form, the CDR3 reads TGCGCCAGCGGACTATTACAAGAGACCCAGTACTTC. The encoded protein is CASGLLQETQYF.

A few counts support this clonotype. The V call is TRBV12-3 or TRBV12-4, the J call TRBJ1-1; maybe TRBD1 (6 bases). The CDR3 covers 13 residues. Trimming took off 5 bases at V and 7 bases at J, with 14 bases between the two ends. The DNA of the CDR3 is TGTGCCAGCAGTCGGACAGAGATTAGTGAAGCTTTCTTT. The encoded protein is CASSRTEISEAFF.

V is TRBV2 and J is TRBJ1-1; D unclear. The V end lost 6 bases, the J end lost 0 bases, and 14 bases lay between the germline ends. The CDR3 runs to 15 residues. Germline assignment: CDR1 SNHLY and CDR2 FYNNEI. The CDR3 region has the DNA TGTGCCAGCAGAGCATCGGCTGCCATGAACACTGAAGCTTTCTTT. It specifies CASRASAAMNTEAFF. Variable domain in full (rest from reference TRBV2 and TRBJ1-1): EPEVTQTPSHQVTQMGQEVILRCVPISNHLYFYWYRQILGQKVEFLVSFYNNEISEKSEIFDDQFSVERPDGSNFTLKIRSTKLEDSAMYFCASRASAAMNTEAFFGQGTRLTVV.

This clonotype was detected ten times or more. The CDR3 here is CAIGGGGNNQPQHF. CDR3 DNA sequence: TGTGCCATCGGGGGAGGAGGAAACAATCAGCCCCAGCATTTT. This chain joins TRBV10-3 and TRBJ1-5, with a weak D call TRBD1 (5 bases). CDR1 ENHRY and CDR2 SYGVKD come from the germline V gene. V lost 8 bases, J lost 3 bases, and 14 bases lay in between. The CDR3 contains 14 residues.

The J gene is TRBJ2-7, the V gene TRBV7-6; 8 bases align to TRBD2. Per the germline V gene, CDR1 is SGHVS and CDR2 is FNYEAQ. V was clipped by 5 bases and J by 5 bases; unmatched bases: 11. The length of the CDR3 is 15 residues. As DNA, the CDR3 is TGTGCCAGCAGCCCTCAGCCAGCGGGAGTTGACGAGCAGTACTTC. Translating gives CASSPQPAGVDEQYF.

The table lists this clonotype with a few counts. This rearrangement joins TRBV28 to TRBJ2-1; D tentatively reads TRBD1 or TRBD2 (5 bases each). The CDR3 is made up of 16 amino acids. CDR1 and CDR2 (germline): MDHEN, SYDVKM. V was clipped by 2 bases and J by 0 bases, with 11 bases between them. The CDR3 DNA reads as TGTGCCAGCAGTTTAGTGGGACGCCTCTCCTACAATGAGCAGTTCTTC. This translates into CASSLVGRLSYNEQFF.

This rearrangement joins TRBV12-3 or TRBV12-4 to TRBJ2-7, with D unresolved. The V end lost 5 bases, the J end lost 2 bases, and 10 bases lay between the germline ends. The CDR3 extends over 13 amino acids. Here the CDR3 reads CASSGPPAYEQYF. The CDR3, as DNA: TGTGCCAGCAGTGGACCCCCCGCCTACGAGCAGTACTTC.

This clonotype appeared a few times. The V gene is TRBV30, the J gene TRBJ2-1; weak D call: TRBD2 (6 bases). Trimming took 2 bases from V and 2 from J, leaving 10 bases between them. CDR1 and CDR2 (germline): GTSNPN, SVGIG (reference sequence). The CDR3 runs 14 residues. This CDR3 is CAWSIGLTYNEQFF. In nucleotides, the CDR3 is TGTGCCTGGAGTATTGGACTAACCTACAATGAGCAGTTCTTC.

There are many counts of this clonotype. The chain combines TRBV12-3 or TRBV12-4 with TRBJ2-5; 8 bases agree with TRBD1. V lost 1 base and J lost 2; bases outside the gene matches: 3. The CDR3 length is 15 residues. The CDR3 region is CASSLGTGWQETQYF. CDR3 coding DNA: TGTGCCAGCAGTTTAGGGACAGGGTGGCAAGAGACCCAGTACTTC.

The table lists this clonotype with a few counts. CDR3 nucleotides: TGCGCCAGCAGCTTGGACTTCCTAATACACCAAGAGACCCAGTACTTC. Protein product: CASSLDFLIHQETQYF. V and J are TRBV5-1 and TRBJ2-5; D gene ambiguous. V lost 0 bases, J lost 0 bases, and 12 bases lay in between. The CDR3 sequence is 16 residues long. Per the germline V gene, CDR1 is SGHRS and CDR2 is YFSETQ. Combining the CDR3 with reference TRBV5-1 and TRBJ2-5 gives the whole variable domain KAGVTQTPRYLIKTRGQQVTLSCSPISGHRSVSWYQQTPGQGLQFLFEYFSETQRNKGNFPGRFSGRQFSNSRSEMNVSTLELGDSALYLCASSLDFLIHQETQYFGPGTRLLVL.

This clonotype was found a few times. The genes are TRBV3-1 and TRBJ1-6; possible D gene TRBD1, 5 bases. Trimming cost V 0 bases and J 9 bases, with 9 bases left between them. CDR1 LGHDT and CDR2 YNNKEL come from the germline V gene (reference sequence). The length of the CDR3 is 14 residues. DNA for the CDR3: TGTGCCAGCAGCCAAGAGGGACGGGCTTCACCCCTCCACTTT. Its protein is CASSQEGRASPLHF.

The J gene is TRBJ2-7, the V gene TRBV4-1, with TRBD2 identical over 9 bases. Germline assignment: CDR1 MGHRA and CDR2 YSYEKL. J was trimmed by 3 bases and V by 0 bases; bases with no gene match: 3. The CDR3 is 15 amino acids. The chain's CDR3 is CASSQDAGGLYEQYF. As DNA, the CDR3 is TGCGCCAGCAGCCAAGACGCGGGGGGGCTCTACGAGCAGTACTTC.

Ten or more counts support this clonotype. The CDR3 nucleotides read TGCGCCAGCAGCTTGGGGCATAGCACAGATACGCAGTATTTT. Encoded protein: CASSLGHSTDTQYF. The chain joins TRBV5-1 to TRBJ2-3; D not resolved. The CDR3 length is 14 residues. The germline CDR1 and CDR2 sequences are SGHRS and YFSETQ. Trimming pared 0 bases from V and 0 bases from J, leaving 5 bases between. The variable domain in full, completed from reference TRBV5-1 and TRBJ2-3, reads KAGVTQTPRYLIKTRGQQVTLSCSPISGHRSVSWYQQTPGQGLQFLFEYFSETQRNKGNFPGRFSGRQFSNSRSEMNVSTLELGDSALYLCASSLGHSTDTQYFGPGTRLTVL.

This clonotype was counted at least ten times. The gene calls are TRBV5-1 and TRBJ1-1, with a weak D call TRBD1 (5 bases). V was cut by 4 bases and J by 0 bases, with 16 bases left in between. CDR1 SGHRS and CDR2 YFSETQ come from the germline V gene. This CDR3 is built from 16 residues. CDR3 DNA sequence: TGCGCCAGCAGCCCATTTACAGGAACTCTGAACACTGAAGCTTTCTTT. This sequence encodes CASSPFTGTLNTEAFF.

This clonotype has more than one count but fewer than ten. This chain connects TRBV29-1 to TRBJ2-7, with 8 bases matching TRBD1. This CDR3 is built from 16 residues. Germline CDR1 and CDR2: SQVTM and ANQGSEA. V shed 5 bases and J 2 bases; nucleotides not matched to a gene: 14. CDR3 region: CSVRGLEDRVPYEQYF. In DNA, the CDR3 is TGCAGCGTTCGGGGCCTGGAGGACAGGGTCCCCTACGAGCAGTACTTC.

In this sample, this clonotype turned up a few times. The DNA for the CDR3 is TGTGCCAGCAGCTATCTAATACTAGCGGGGGGCGTCTACAATGAGCAGTTCTTC. Protein product: CASSYLILAGGVYNEQFF. V and J are TRBV2 and TRBJ2-1; 12 positions match TRBD2. Trimming took 6 bases from V and 3 from J; bases not matched to a gene: 12. The CDR3 is made up of 18 amino acids. The V gene's germline CDR1 is SNHLY and CDR2 FYNNEI.

This clonotype was seen a handful of times. The chain recombines TRBV6-5 with TRBJ2-7; no reliable D call. The CDR3 length is 15 residues. Per the germline V gene, CDR1 is MNHEY and CDR2 is SVGAGI. The ends were cut back, 0 bases at V and 2 bases at J, with 11 bases in the middle. CDR3 coding DNA: TGTGCCAGCAGTTACTCGCCAGGTATGACCTACGAGCAGTACTTC. It encodes CASSYSPGMTYEQYF.